These 21 T cell receptor beta chains share one sample of origin, sequenced in a study of T cells in Graves' hyperthyroidism and ophthalmopathy. RNA transcripts yielded amplified TCR beta CDR3 regions. Primed by the HTBI set, a first-round RT-PCR was run on the TCR CDR3. TCRdb processed the multiplex PCR reads anew with MiXCR; each CDR3 protein has one entry. Among about 710,000 distinct CDR3 sequences, less than 20% were seen once, and the ten largest hold under 10%. Sequenced material: blood. The receptors here all came from a man younger than 35 with Graves' hyperthyroidism.

This clonotype occurred many times. The CDR3 is CASILRGNTEAFF. CDR3 sequence (DNA): TGTGCCAGCATCCTGAGGGGGAACACTGAAGCTTTCTTT. The rearrangement uses TRBV12-3 or TRBV12-4 and TRBJ1-1; perhaps TRBD1 as D (5 bases). V lost 7 bases and J lost 1, with 10 bases in between. The CDR3 sequence is 13 residues long.

This clonotype occurred a few times. J is TRBJ2-7 and V is TRBV14; tentative D call: TRBD2 (5 bases). V was shortened by 2 bases and J by 1 base, with 9 bases between the two germline ends. The CDR3 covers 14 residues. The germline gives CDR1 SGHDN, CDR2 FVKESK. The CDR3 is CASSQTGESYEQYF. CDR3 DNA sequence: TGTGCCAGCAGCCAAACCGGGGAGTCCTACGAGCAGTACTTC.

J is TRBJ2-2 and V is TRBV2; a possible D gene is TRBD2 (5 bases). The CDR3 is 14 residues long. Trimming stripped 6 bases from V and 6 bases from J, with 14 bases between. The germline gives CDR1 SNHLY, CDR2 FYNNEI. CDR3 DNA: TGTGCCAGCAGCGGACTGTATATGGCCGGGGAGCTGTTTTTT. It yields the protein CASSGLYMAGELFF.

This sequence joins TRBV9 and TRBJ2-2; D assignment may be TRBD1 or TRBD2 (5 bases each). CDR1 and CDR2 (germline): SGDLS, YYNGEE. V gave up 0 bases and J gave up 6 bases, with 9 bases separating them. CDR3 length: 14 residues. CDR3 amino acids: CASSVDLGAGELFF. Here the CDR3 DNA reads TGTGCCAGCAGCGTAGACTTGGGGGCCGGGGAGCTGTTTTTT.

Of note for this clonotype: This could be a read error, since a much larger clone is one nucleotide away. The V and J genes are TRBV20-1 and TRBJ1-4, with 7 bases matching TRBD1. The V segment lost 5 bases and the J segment 7 bases; nucleotides outside the gene matches: 7. This CDR3 spans 13 amino acids. The germline gives CDR1 DFQATT, CDR2 SNEGSKA (reference sequence). The DNA of the CDR3 is TGCAGTGCTGTAACAGGGGATAGTGAAAAACTGTTTTTT. Protein sequence: CSAVTGDSEKLFF.

The chain couples TRBV4-1 to TRBJ2-1; possible D gene TRBD2, 5 bases. CDR3 length: 12 residues. The V gene's germline CDR1 is MGHRA and CDR2 YSYEKL. V was pared by 1 base and J by 12 bases, with 10 bases between. The CDR3 here is CASSQAATTQFF. CDR3 nucleotides: TGCGCCAGCAGCCAAGCCGCGACTACGCAGTTCTTC.

This clonotype appeared many times. V gene TRBV28 combines with J gene TRBJ2-1, with 7 bases lining up with TRBD2. CDR1 and CDR2 from the germline V gene are MDHEN and SYDVKM. The J segment lost 2 bases and the V segment lost 2 bases, leaving 6 bases of the junction unmatched. This CDR3 contains 16 residues. The CDR3 bases are TGTGCCAGCAGTTTACGCGGGAGAGTCCCCTACAATGAGCAGTTCTTC. This translates into CASSLRGRVPYNEQFF.

The chain combines TRBV29-1 with TRBJ2-5; the match to TRBD2 covers 8 bases. Germline V gene sequence: CDR1 SQVTM, CDR2 ANQGSEA. The CDR3 consists of 16 residues. The ends lost 2 bases at V and 2 bases at J; junction bases unmatched: 10. CDR3 bases: TGCAGCGTTGAACTAGCGGGCCTAGGGGTACAAGAGACCCAGTACTTC. This encodes CSVELAGLGVQETQYF.

Many counts were recorded for this clonotype. The chain joins TRBV7-9 to TRBJ2-5, with D possibly matching TRBD2 (7 bases). The V gene lost 6 bases and the J gene lost 5 bases, with 16 bases spanning the gap. Per germline, CDR1 SEHNR and CDR2 FQNEAQ (reference sequence). The CDR3 is 14 amino acids. CDR3 sequence reads: CASSPGGALETQYF. CDR3 sequence (DNA): TGTGCCAGCAGTCCGGGGGGCGCATTGGAGACCCAGTACTTC.

The V gene is TRBV11-2, the J gene TRBJ2-5; D uncertain. The CDR3 contains 13 residues. CDR1 SGHAT and CDR2 FQNNGV come from the germline V gene. Trimming removed 4 bases from V and 2 bases from J, with 8 bases in between. Here the CDR3 reads CASSYGDQETQYF. For the CDR3, the DNA is TGTGCCAGCAGCTATGGCGATCAAGAGACCCAGTACTTC.

This clonotype has just a few counts. This chain links TRBV30 with TRBJ2-3, with TRBD2 identical over 8 bases. J lost 6 bases, V lost 4 bases, and 21 bases had no gene match. CDR3 length: 18 amino acids. CDR1 is GTSNPN, CDR2 SVGIG, per germline (reference sequence). The CDR3: CAWTSGMLAGPPADTQYF. The DNA for the CDR3 is TGTGCCTGGACCTCCGGGATGCTAGCGGGCCCACCGGCGGATACGCAGTATTTT.

This clonotype was counted between two and nine times. The chain employs TRBV29-1 and TRBJ2-1, with D perhaps TRBD2 (5 bases). The CDR3 spans 12 residues. Germline V gene data show CDR1 as SQVTM and CDR2 as ANQGSEA. Trimming left V 7 bases short and J 6 bases short, with 13 bases between. CDR3 sequence (DNA): TGCAGCGGCCGAGGGATTGGCAATGAGCAGTTCTTC. Encoded protein: CSGRGIGNEQFF.

This clonotype has ten or more counts. The chain has TRBV29-1 and TRBJ2-1, with D possibly matching TRBD2 (6 bases). The V and J ends lost 0 bases and 0 bases respectively, with 9 bases between them. The CDR3 has 15 residues. CDR1 is SQVTM, CDR2 ANQGSEA, per germline. Written as DNA, the CDR3 is TGCAGCGTTGAAGAATCTAGCGACTCCTACAATGAGCAGTTCTTC. It specifies CSVEESSDSYNEQFF.

A word on this clonotype: A much larger clone sits a single nucleotide away, making a read error possible. The J gene is TRBJ2-5, the V gene TRBV6-9, with 10 bases lining up with TRBD2. V was pared by 6 bases and J by 5 bases, with 6 bases of the junction left unmatched. Germline V CDR1 and CDR2: MNHGY, SVAAGI. The CDR3 is 14 residues long. DNA of the CDR3: TGTGCCAGCAGGTACGGGACTAGCGCGGAGACCCAGTACTTC. It codes for CASRYGTSAETQYF.

This clonotype has ten or more counts. This chain connects TRBV7-9 to TRBJ2-5; D remains ambiguous. Germline-derived CDR1 and CDR2 are SEHNR and FQNEAQ (reference sequence). The ends were cut back, 2 bases at V and 2 bases at J, with 9 bases in the middle. There are 14 residues in the CDR3. CDR3 sequence (DNA): TGTGCCAGCAGCTTATTGGTAGAACAAGAGACCCAGTACTTC. Protein product: CASSLLVEQETQYF.

The chain combines TRBV25-1 with TRBJ2-7; 7 nucleotides agree with TRBD2. The germline V gene encodes CDR1 MGHDK and CDR2 SYGVNS. J was trimmed by 2 bases and V by 1 base; bases with no gene match: 2. There are 14 residues in the CDR3. The CDR3 DNA reads TGTGCCAGCAGTGAATCAGCGGGGACCTACGAGCAGTACTTC. Protein product: CASSESAGTYEQYF.

This clonotype was recorded at least ten times. The chain links TRBV11-2 to TRBJ2-2, with 10 bases identical to TRBD2. This CDR3 is 17 amino acids long. Trimming removed 1 base from V and 4 bases from J; junction bases left unmatched: 6. Germline V gene sequence: CDR1 SGHAT, CDR2 FQNNGV. The CDR3 region has the DNA TGTGCCAGCAGCTTAGGGACTAGCGGAGGTACCACCGGGGAGCTGTTTTTT. It is translated as CASSLGTSGGTTGELFF.

This clonotype was seen ten or more times. J is TRBJ2-1 and V is TRBV6-2 or TRBV6-3; D perhaps matches TRBD1 (5 bases). Germline V CDR1 and CDR2: MNHEY, SVGEGT. V lost 6 bases and J 2 bases, leaving 14 bases between the germline ends. The CDR3 length is 15 residues. DNA of the CDR3: TGTGCCAGCAGCGCGCGGACAATGCCCTACAATGAGCAGTTCTTC. Its protein product is CASSARTMPYNEQFF.

This clonotype has a handful of counts. The chain is built from TRBV6-1 and TRBJ2-7, with 8 positions matching TRBD1. Germline V gene sequence: CDR1 MNHNS, CDR2 SASEGT. The CDR3 runs to 15 residues. Trimming at V came to 4 bases and at J to 2 bases, leaving 7 bases not matched to a gene. In DNA, the CDR3 is TGTGCCAGCAGTGGGGTGGACAGGGTCGCCTACGAGCAGTACTTC. It is translated as CASSGVDRVAYEQYF.

This clonotype was detected many times. This rearrangement joins TRBV27 to TRBJ1-1; D is possibly TRBD1 (5 bases). The V gene's germline CDR1 is MNHEY and CDR2 SMNVEV (reference sequence). Trimming stripped 2 bases from V and 5 bases from J, with 12 bases between. The CDR3 sequence is 14 residues long. The DNA of the CDR3 is TGTGCCAGCAGTTTACAGGGAGGGCGTACTGAAGCTTTCTTT. This sequence encodes CASSLQGGRTEAFF.

This clonotype was counted at least ten times. The chain combines TRBV2 with TRBJ2-5; the match to TRBD2 covers 11 bases. The germline CDR1 and CDR2 sequences are SNHLY and FYNNEI. The CDR3 spans 12 residues. The CDR3: CVGTSGQETQYF. In DNA form, the CDR3 reads TGTGTCGGGACTAGCGGACAAGAGACCCAGTACTTC.